Listed below are T cell receptor beta chains from one sample, sequenced in a study of OX40 agonist ivuxolimab in advanced cancers. This table comes from immunoSEQ multiplex PCR, and its TCRdb copy is limited to in-frame clones, with some not included. This table has about 80,000 clones, about 89% appearing once. Sample: CD4+ or CD8+ T cells sorted from blood, taken in a trial of the OX40 agonist ivuxolimab. The receptors stem from an adult with an advanced solid tumor such as melanoma, head and neck, liver or kidney cancer. The CDR3 runs from the conserved cysteine through the conserved F or W. Each record gives: J gene, D gene, V gene, clone size, CDR3 DNA, CDR3 protein. D genes are given only for firm matches. Clone size is not always given. Where it is, it says once, few, many or a class for expanded clones.

J gene: TRBJ2-5; D gene: TRBD1; V gene: TRBV4-1; clone size: NA; CDR3 DNA: TGCGCCAGCAGCCCACGGGACAGCCGAGAGACCCAGTACTTC; CDR3 protein: CASSPRDSRETQYF
J gene: TRBJ1-2; D gene: NA; V gene: TRBV9; clone size: few; CDR3 DNA: TGTGCCAGCAGCCCGCGCCCAAACCCCGACTATGGCTACACCTTC; CDR3 protein: CASSPRPNPDYGYTF
J gene: TRBJ2-7; D gene: NA; V gene: TRBV7-9; clone size: NA; CDR3 DNA: TGTGCCAGCAGCTTAGGAAGCTACGAGCAGTACTTC; CDR3 protein: CASSLGSYEQYF
J gene: TRBJ2-7; D gene: NA; V gene: TRBV5-4; clone size: NA; CDR3 DNA: TGTGCCAGCAGCTTGCTCGGCACTACCTACGAGCAGTACTTC; CDR3 protein: CASSLLGTTYEQYF
J gene: TRBJ2-2; D gene: NA; V gene: TRBV18; clone size: once; CDR3 DNA: TGTGCCAGCTCACCACCGAGTACCGGGGAGCTGTTTTTT; CDR3 protein: CASSPPSTGELFF
J gene: TRBJ1-5; D gene: NA; V gene: TRBV6-4; clone size: NA; CDR3 DNA: TGTGCCAGCAGCCGGGACAACCAAAATCAGCCCCAGCATTTT; CDR3 protein: CASSRDNQNQPQHF
J gene: TRBJ1-4; D gene: TRBD1; V gene: TRBV5-4; clone size: once; CDR3 DNA: TGTGCCAGCAGCGGGGACAGTCAGGCAACTAATGAAAAACTGTTTTTT; CDR3 protein: CASSGDSQATNEKLFF
J gene: TRBJ2-5; D gene: NA; V gene: TRBV5-4; clone size: NA; CDR3 DNA: TGTGCCAGCAGCTTGAGGGACTACCAAGAGACCCAGTACTTC; CDR3 protein: CASSLRDYQETQYF
J gene: TRBJ2-1; D gene: TRBD1; V gene: TRBV5-5; clone size: NA; CDR3 DNA: TGTGCCAGCAGCTTGGTGGACAGGGTGTACGATGAGCAGTTCTTC; CDR3 protein: CASSLVDRVYDEQFF
J gene: TRBJ2-7; D gene: NA; V gene: TRBV11-2; clone size: NA; CDR3 DNA: TGTGCCAGCAGCTTTGAGGGCGGTTCCTACGAGCAGTACTTC; CDR3 protein: CASSFEGGSYEQYF
J gene: TRBJ1-1; D gene: NA; V gene: TRBV11-2; clone size: NA; CDR3 DNA: TGTGCCAGCAGCTCGTGGACCGCAAACACTGAAGCTTTCTTT; CDR3 protein: CASSSWTANTEAFF
J gene: TRBJ2-2; D gene: NA; V gene: TRBV11-3; clone size: NA; CDR3 DNA: TGTGCCAGTTCATACACCGGGGAGCTGTTTTTT; CDR3 protein: CASSYTGELFF